This T cell receptor (beta chain) came from a study of identical twins. Regarding the study as a whole: Memory repertoires showed no such pattern, whereas abundant cord blood beta clonotypes carried fewer insertions. Sequences that were beta out-of-frame showed weaker excess twin sharing.

J lost 10 bases, V lost 5 bases, and 8 bases had no gene match. Germline CDR1 and CDR2: MNHNS and SASEGT. The CDR3 runs 14 residues. This clonotype has a count of ten or more. The antigen remains unidentified. One entry per CDR3 protein, called by TCRdb with MiXCR from the 5' RACE reads. The sample carries nearly 900,000 distinct CDR3 sequences, around 12% recorded once. These data were also filed under a second study, of yellow fever vaccine responses in identical twins.

The specimen sequenced was PBMCs. The receptor's source is a woman aged 18 to 35 in good health. The chain has TRBV6-1 and TRBJ2-1, with 10 bases that match TRBD1. The CDR3: CASSLSDRGREQFF. The CDR3 nucleotides are TGTGCCAGCAGTCTGTCGGACAGGGGGAGGGAGCAGTTCTTC.